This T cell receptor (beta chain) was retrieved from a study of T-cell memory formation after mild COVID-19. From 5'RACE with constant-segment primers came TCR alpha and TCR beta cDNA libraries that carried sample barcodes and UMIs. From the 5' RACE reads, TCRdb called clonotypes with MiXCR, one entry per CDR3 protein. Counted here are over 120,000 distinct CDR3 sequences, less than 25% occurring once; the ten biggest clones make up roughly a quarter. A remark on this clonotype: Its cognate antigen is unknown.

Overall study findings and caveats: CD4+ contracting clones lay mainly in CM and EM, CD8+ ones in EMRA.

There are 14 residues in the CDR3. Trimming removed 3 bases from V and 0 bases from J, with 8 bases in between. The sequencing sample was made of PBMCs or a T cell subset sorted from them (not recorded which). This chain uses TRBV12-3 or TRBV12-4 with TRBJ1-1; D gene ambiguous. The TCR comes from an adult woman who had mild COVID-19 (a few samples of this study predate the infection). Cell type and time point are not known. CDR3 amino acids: CASSLTEMNTEAFF. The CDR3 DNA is TGTGCCAGCAGTTTGACTGAGATGAACACTGAAGCTTTCTTT.